These T cell receptor beta chains were read from a single sample in a study of blood T cell repertoires in COVID-19. Measured with immunoSEQ multiplex PCR; TCRdb has only the in-frame clones, and not every one. This table has roughly 24,000 clones, 92% appearing once. Input material: peripheral blood. These receptors were obtained from a human donor in a cohort sampled during active COVID-19. Each CDR3 is given with its conserved first and last residue. Each record gives: clone size, V gene, D gene, J gene, CDR3 DNA, CDR3 protein. The D gene is left open where the match is weak. Rows may omit the clone size; those that give it use once, few, many or a size class.

abundance: -
v_gene: TRBV2
d_gene: -
j_gene: TRBJ2-4
CDR3nt: TGTGCCAGCAGTAGAACAGGGTTAGCCAAAAACATTCAGTACTTC
CDR3aa: CASSRTGLAKNIQYF

abundance: -
v_gene: TRBV5-1
d_gene: TRBD2
j_gene: TRBJ2-1
CDR3nt: TGCGCCAGCAGCTTGGCTAGCGGGAGGGGGAATGAGCAGTTCTTC
CDR3aa: CASSLASGRGNEQFF

abundance: once
v_gene: TRBV3-1/TRBV3-2
d_gene: -
j_gene: TRBJ2-3
CDR3nt: TGTGCCAGCAGCCAAGGGGGTAGCGGCGGAGATACGCAGTATTTT
CDR3aa: CASSQGGSGGDTQYF

abundance: -
v_gene: TRBV3-1/TRBV3-2
d_gene: -
j_gene: TRBJ2-3
CDR3nt: TGTGCCAGCAGCCAAGATCAGGCCCACACAGATACGCAGTATTTT
CDR3aa: CASSQDQAHTDTQYF

abundance: -
v_gene: TRBV4-2
d_gene: TRBD1
j_gene: TRBJ2-1
CDR3nt: TGTGCCAGCAGCCAAACCCGGACAGGGGGCGGTGAGCAGTTCTTC
CDR3aa: CASSQTRTGGGEQFF

abundance: -
v_gene: TRBV10-3
d_gene: -
j_gene: TRBJ1-2
CDR3nt: TGTGCCATCAGTGAGTGGGATAGCGGGACAAAAGGCGGCTACACCTTC
CDR3aa: CAISEWDSGTKGGYTF

abundance: -
v_gene: TRBV2
d_gene: -
j_gene: TRBJ1-3
CDR3nt: TGTGCCAGCAGGCCAGGGTCCGGTGGAAACACCATATATTTT
CDR3aa: CASRPGSGGNTIYF

abundance: once
v_gene: TRBV7-9
d_gene: -
j_gene: TRBJ1-1
CDR3nt: TGTGCCAGCAGCCCTCGACTCGACGGTCACACTGAAGCTTTCTTT
CDR3aa: CASSPRLDGHTEAFF

abundance: -
v_gene: TRBV6-5
d_gene: TRBD1
j_gene: TRBJ1-3
CDR3nt: TGTGCCAGCAGTTACGACCATGGACAGGGGCACAACACCATATATTTT
CDR3aa: CASSYDHGQGHNTIYF

abundance: -
v_gene: TRBV28
d_gene: TRBD1
j_gene: TRBJ2-3
CDR3nt: TGTGCCAGCAGTTCGACAGGGGTGCGCCCAGATACGCAGTATTTT
CDR3aa: CASSSTGVRPDTQYF

abundance: -
v_gene: TRBV20-1
d_gene: TRBD1
j_gene: TRBJ1-2
CDR3nt: TGCAGTGCTAGTGACAGGGGCAACTATGGCTACACCTTC
CDR3aa: CSASDRGNYGYTF

abundance: -
v_gene: TRBV30
d_gene: -
j_gene: TRBJ2-1
CDR3nt: TGTGCCTGGGGGACATCCACCTACAATGAGCAGTTCTTC
CDR3aa: CAWGTSTYNEQFF

abundance: -
v_gene: TRBV28
d_gene: TRBD1
j_gene: TRBJ1-2
CDR3nt: TGTGCCAGCAGGCGACAGGGGTTTGATGGCTACACCTTC
CDR3aa: CASRRQGFDGYTF

abundance: -
v_gene: TRBV2
d_gene: -
j_gene: TRBJ1-1
CDR3nt: TGTGCCAGCACTATTAACACTGAAGCTTTCTTT
CDR3aa: CASTINTEAFF

abundance: -
v_gene: TRBV5-1
d_gene: TRBD2
j_gene: TRBJ2-7
CDR3nt: TGCGCCAGCACAACGGGACTAGTTACACACGAGCAGTACTTC
CDR3aa: CASTTGLVTHEQYF

abundance: -
v_gene: TRBV5-5
d_gene: -
j_gene: TRBJ1-5
CDR3nt: TGTGCCAGCAGCCGTAAGGGGGACGGCTCGGGTAGCAATCAGCCCCAGCATTTT
CDR3aa: CASSRKGDGSGSNQPQHF

abundance: -
v_gene: TRBV19
d_gene: TRBD1
j_gene: TRBJ1-5
CDR3nt: TGTGCCAGTACCACGACAGGGGGCGGCAATCAGCCCCAGCATTTT
CDR3aa: CASTTTGGGNQPQHF

abundance: once
v_gene: TRBV11-2
d_gene: TRBD2
j_gene: TRBJ2-2
CDR3nt: TGTGCCAGCAGCATAGCTAGCGGGAGGACCACCGGGGAGCTGTTTTTT
CDR3aa: CASSIASGRTTGELFF

abundance: -
v_gene: TRBV5-1
d_gene: -
j_gene: TRBJ1-2
CDR3nt: TGCGCCAGCAGCCCCCAGAGGGGCGGGATTAACTATGGCTACACCTTC
CDR3aa: CASSPQRGGINYGYTF

abundance: -
v_gene: TRBV28
d_gene: -
j_gene: TRBJ2-5
CDR3nt: TGTGCCAGCGCAGGGGCCCTGATCCGGGAGACCCAGTACTTC
CDR3aa: CASAGALIRETQYF

abundance: -
v_gene: TRBV5-1
d_gene: TRBD1
j_gene: TRBJ2-4
CDR3nt: TGCGCCAGCAGCTCATCCAGGGGGCCAGGGGACAACATTCAGTACTTC
CDR3aa: CASSSSRGPGDNIQYF

abundance: once
v_gene: TRBV2
d_gene: TRBD2
j_gene: TRBJ2-7
CDR3nt: TGTGCCAGCAGAGAGACTAGCGGGGACTACGAGCAGTACTTC
CDR3aa: CASRETSGDYEQYF

abundance: -
v_gene: TRBV21-1
d_gene: -
j_gene: TRBJ2-2
CDR3nt: TGTGCCAGCAGCGGTCGGGAGAGAGCCGGGGAGCTGTTTTTT
CDR3aa: CASSGRERAGELFF

abundance: few
v_gene: TRBV7-9
d_gene: TRBD1
j_gene: TRBJ1-5
CDR3nt: TGTGCCAGCAGCTTAGGGACAGGGGGCGCCCAGCCCCAGCATTTT
CDR3aa: CASSLGTGGAQPQHF

abundance: -
v_gene: TRBV6-6
d_gene: -
j_gene: TRBJ1-3
CDR3nt: TGTGCCAGCAGTTATGGACAGCCAGACTCTGGAAACACCATATATTTT
CDR3aa: CASSYGQPDSGNTIYF

abundance: -
v_gene: TRBV28
d_gene: TRBD2
j_gene: TRBJ2-7
CDR3nt: TGTGCCAGCAGTTTCCGGCGGGGGGGCCTCTTCTTC
CDR3aa: CASSFRRGGLFF

abundance: -
v_gene: TRBV7-2
d_gene: TRBD1
j_gene: TRBJ1-5
CDR3nt: TGTGCCAGCAGGAAGACAGGGGGCAATCAGCCCCAGCATTTT
CDR3aa: CASRKTGGNQPQHF

abundance: -
v_gene: TRBV2
d_gene: TRBD2
j_gene: TRBJ2-1
CDR3nt: TGTGCCAGCAGGAGTAGCGGGAACGCCTACAATGAGCAGTTCTTC
CDR3aa: CASRSSGNAYNEQFF

abundance: -
v_gene: TRBV5-1
d_gene: -
j_gene: TRBJ1-5
CDR3nt: TGCGCCAGCAGCTTGGACAGTAATCAGCCCCAGCATTTT
CDR3aa: CASSLDSNQPQHF

abundance: -
v_gene: TRBV5-5
d_gene: -
j_gene: TRBJ2-1
CDR3nt: TGTGCCAGCAGCTTATTTAGGGAGGTGGATGAGCAGTTCTTC
CDR3aa: CASSLFREVDEQFF

abundance: -
v_gene: TRBV6-5
d_gene: -
j_gene: TRBJ2-7
CDR3nt: TGTACCAGCAGTTTGTCCGCCTACGAGCAGTACTTC
CDR3aa: CTSSLSAYEQYF

abundance: -
v_gene: TRBV6-5
d_gene: -
j_gene: TRBJ1-4
CDR3nt: TGTGCCAGCAGTCGGACCGGGGGAACTAATGAAAAACTGTTTTTT
CDR3aa: CASSRTGGTNEKLFF

abundance: -
v_gene: TRBV3-1/TRBV3-2
d_gene: TRBD1
j_gene: TRBJ1-3
CDR3nt: TGTGCCAGCAGCCAAGCCCCGGGACAGGGGAATGGAAACACCATATATTTT
CDR3aa: CASSQAPGQGNGNTIYF

abundance: -
v_gene: TRBV3-1/TRBV3-2
d_gene: TRBD2
j_gene: TRBJ2-1
CDR3nt: TGTGCCAGCAGCCAAGAGCAGTCAGGGCTAGCGGGTGGTGAGCAGTTCTTC
CDR3aa: CASSQEQSGLAGGEQFF

abundance: -
v_gene: TRBV5-5
d_gene: -
j_gene: TRBJ2-1
CDR3nt: TGTGCCAGCAGCTTGCAGGGCACGGCCTCCTACAATGAGCAGTTCTTC
CDR3aa: CASSLQGTASYNEQFF

abundance: -
v_gene: TRBV2
d_gene: -
j_gene: TRBJ1-3
CDR3nt: TGTGCCAGCAGTGAAGCGGGGGGACTCCTCTCTGGAAACACCATATATTTT
CDR3aa: CASSEAGGLLSGNTIYF

abundance: -
v_gene: TRBV28
d_gene: -
j_gene: TRBJ1-2
CDR3nt: TGTGCCAGCAGTCAGGACAGTCTGGGGAACTATGGCTACACCTTC
CDR3aa: CASSQDSLGNYGYTF

abundance: -
v_gene: TRBV6-5
d_gene: -
j_gene: TRBJ2-6
CDR3nt: TGTGCCAGCATGTATGTCGGGGCCAACGTCCTGACTTTC
CDR3aa: CASMYVGANVLTF

abundance: once
v_gene: TRBV24-1
d_gene: TRBD2
j_gene: TRBJ2-5
CDR3nt: TGTGCCACCAGTGGTAGAGGGAGGGCCCACCAAGAGACCCAGTACTTC
CDR3aa: CATSGRGRAHQETQYF

abundance: -
v_gene: TRBV28
d_gene: -
j_gene: TRBJ1-5
CDR3nt: TGTGCCAGCAGTGTTACCAGTCAGCCCCAGCATTTT
CDR3aa: CASSVTSQPQHF

abundance: -
v_gene: TRBV19
d_gene: TRBD2
j_gene: TRBJ2-3
CDR3nt: TGTGCCAGTAGTATCCTAGCGGGAGATACGCAGTATTTT
CDR3aa: CASSILAGDTQYF

abundance: -
v_gene: TRBV5-1
d_gene: TRBD2
j_gene: TRBJ2-1
CDR3nt: TGCGCCAGCAGGTCGGGACTAGCAGCGACTAATGAGCAGTTCTTC
CDR3aa: CASRSGLAATNEQFF

abundance: -
v_gene: TRBV9
d_gene: -
j_gene: TRBJ1-4
CDR3nt: TGTGCCAGCAGCGTAGGCCTCCAGGAAAAACTGTTTTTT
CDR3aa: CASSVGLQEKLFF

abundance: once
v_gene: TRBV4-1
d_gene: TRBD1
j_gene: TRBJ2-7
CDR3nt: TGCGCCAGCAGCCTCCTTCCCTCCGGGACAGGGTTGACCGAGCAGTACTTC
CDR3aa: CASSLLPSGTGLTEQYF

abundance: -
v_gene: TRBV12-3/TRBV12-4
d_gene: TRBD1
j_gene: TRBJ1-2
CDR3nt: TGTGCCGGATCAGGGGGCGGTGGCTACACCTTC
CDR3aa: CAGSGGGGYTF

abundance: -
v_gene: TRBV29-1
d_gene: -
j_gene: TRBJ2-7
CDR3nt: TGCAGCGTGGGGACATACTACGAGCAGTACTTC
CDR3aa: CSVGTYYEQYF

abundance: -
v_gene: TRBV5-1
d_gene: -
j_gene: TRBJ1-3
CDR3nt: TGCGCCAGCAGCTTGGGGGGGCTCATTGGAAACACCATATATTTT
CDR3aa: CASSLGGLIGNTIYF

abundance: -
v_gene: TRBV7-9
d_gene: -
j_gene: TRBJ2-5
CDR3nt: TGTGCCAGCAGCTACGGGACACATGAAGAGACCCAGTACTTC
CDR3aa: CASSYGTHEETQYF

abundance: -
v_gene: TRBV6-5
d_gene: TRBD2
j_gene: TRBJ2-7
CDR3nt: TGTGCCAGCAGTTACCAGATAGCGGGACTCCACTACGAGCAGTACTTC
CDR3aa: CASSYQIAGLHYEQYF

abundance: -
v_gene: TRBV7-8
d_gene: -
j_gene: TRBJ2-1
CDR3nt: TGTGCCAGCAGGTTGGCGCAGGGGACGGGGGGCAATGAGCAGTTCTTC
CDR3aa: CASRLAQGTGGNEQFF